This record covers a single TCR beta chain. This clonotype was observed at least ten times. What this receptor recognizes is not known. There are no base qualities to consult, and no much larger clone falls within one base. The CDR3 contains 19 residues, cysteine and phenylalanine counted. This entry keeps only the CDR3 DNA: 57 bases, framed from base 1. Trimming removed 6 bases from V and 3 bases from J; the gene matches leave 15 bases unexplained. The source of the sample is a study of T cells in Graves' hyperthyroidism and ophthalmopathy (dated by TCRdb to about 2019). Regarding the complete study: Peripheral blood was collected at initial diagnosis, before any treatment. The paper reports TCR Vbeta CDR3 sequencing of over 130 peripheral blood samples: approximately 41 ophthalmopathy, approximately 74 hyperthyroidism and approximately 17 progressor patients. Once sampling was done, hyperthyroidism patients were given methimazole at a starting dose of 30 mg daily, whereas ophthalmopathy patients were given high-dose intravenous methylprednisolone. An independent validation cohort of some 18 hyperthyroidism patients and about 16 patients who later progressed to ophthalmopathy tested prospective prediction of ophthalmopathy. To identify distinguishing TCR V-J signatures, a discovery cohort of some 100 patients was used, comprising 40 to 45 with Graves' ophthalmopathy and 57 with stable Graves' hyperthyroidism. In about 6 Graves' hyperthyroidism patients, the study also compared T-cell repertoires from thyroid tissue with T-cell repertoires from blood. The roughly 90 discovery patients were divided at random into training and test sets in a 7:3 ratio.

The study at large found these results: Sample size was not statistically predetermined, and blinding of investigators to group allocation was not performed. Most expanded thyroid clonotypes (frequency above 0.001) were also detected in blood, suggesting blood repertoires may reflect thyroid immune responses. A 13 V-J signature model separated ophthalmopathy from stable hyperthyroidism, with about 88% sensitivity and about 81% specificity in cross-validation and 80%/75% in testing. In validation, the model predicted progression to ophthalmopathy a median of about 5.9 months before onset, with approximately 70% sensitivity and roughly 73% specificity.

A patient counted as having stable Graves' hyperthyroidism if no progression to ophthalmopathy occurred over 18 months of follow-up. Hyperthyroidism patients were aged 18 to 65 years and newly diagnosed, with disease duration of less than 2 months. The study excluded patients with uncontrolled infections, other autoimmune diseases, pregnancy or lactation. Diagnoses were established on the basis of clinical symptoms, serum thyroxine and TRAb, thyroid ultrasound, and orbital computed tomography. PBMCs were isolated from about 10 ml of fresh peripheral blood by Ficoll-Paque density gradient centrifugation. Total RNA was extracted with Trizol reagent, and quality was checked on an Agilent 2100 Bioanalyzer. The TCR beta CDR3 regions were amplified from the RNA transcripts. The first round of RT-PCR for the TCR CDR3 was performed with the HTBI primer set and the Qiagen OneStep RT-PCR kit. A second multiplex PCR round built the libraries, followed by size selection and purification. Sequencing of the libraries was done on an Illumina HiSeq2000 using paired-end 100 bp reads. In the original analysis: SOAPnuke was used to process the raw data, with reads discarded if the reads contained adapters or uncalled bases, had a mean Phred below 15, or lacked an exact constant-primer or identifier match. High-quality paired reads were merged using COPE v1.2.5, and each unique nucleotide sequence was defined as a clonotype. MiTCR v1.1 was used to align clonotypes to the IMGT TRBV, TRBD and TRBJ reference segments. The analysis included only V-J combinations with a frequency above 0.0001, which together covered roughly 99% of the repertoires. The TCS score was defined as the ratio of F50 (clonal expansion) to E x V (chaos), calculated using BLOSUM62-based TCRdist between CDR3 peptides within each V-J. Welch's t-statistics and random forest reduced roughly 540 V-J features to roughly 13, which were used in a naive Bayes classifier (R e1071). TCRdb handled the public reads itself, with Q25 trimming in fastp and clone calling in MiXCR, and kept productive beta chains. One record per CDR3 amino acid sequence lists the most common genes and DNA. TCRdb, not the authors, supplied the V and J calls. Present in this sample are around 420,000 distinct CDR3 sequences, approximately 14% of which were seen just once. The ten biggest clones cover 7.7% of the sample.

The rearranged chain carries TRBV12-3 or TRBV12-4 and TRBJ2-2; 11 central nucleotides agree with TRBD2. This TCR was sampled from a woman in her late teens or twenties with Graves' hyperthyroidism. The sample taken for sequencing was blood. The DNA is as follows: TGTGCCAGCAGGTCGGGGGGAAGGGGACTAGCGGTCTACACCGGGGAGCTGTTTTTT. It encodes CASRSGGRGLAVYTGELFF.